This TCR beta chain was captured by sequencing in a study of regulatory T cells in long-lasting Graves disease. This clonotype appeared many times. Its target is not known. General observations from the study: Not thyroid tissue but only peripheral blood was studied.

The CDR3 covers 14 residues. V shed 10 bases, J shed 2 bases, and the junction held 5 bases outside the gene matches. Arm-PCR with iRepertoire HTBI primers amplified the CDR3 regions for these TCR beta libraries. MiXCR, applied by TCRdb to the multiplex PCR reads, yields one record per CDR3 protein. The data contain about 320,000 distinct CDR3 sequences, over 15% of them singletons. Time point of the sample: newly diagnosed GD, antithyroid drugs for less than 3 months. From RNA extracted from PBMCs, the TCR library was made. An endocrinology department located in Xi'an, China, was where the patients came from.

The chain links TRBV12-3 or TRBV12-4 to TRBJ2-1; 10 bases fit TRBD2. This clonotype was obtained from a female donor with Graves disease. The sample consisted of peripheral blood mononuclear cells (PBMCs), taken at new diagnosis, from a patient treated with antithyroid drugs. CDR3 DNA sequence: TGTGCCACGGAACTAGCGGGAACCTACAATGAGCAGTTCTTC. It codes for CATELAGTYNEQFF.